This TCR beta chain comes out of a study of T-cell reconstitution after alpha-beta-depleted transplantation in children. Per germline, CDR1 SGHTA and CDR2 FQGTGA. Trimming removed 5 bases from V and 7 bases from J; junction bases left unmatched: 7. The CDR3 totals 13 residues. Preparation of the TCRbeta library used unique molecular identifiers. A single record per CDR3 protein comes from TCRdb applying MiXCR to the PCR reads. The sample lists some 120,000 distinct CDR3 sequences, 10% to 13% occurring once. This clonotype came up many times. Source: PBMCs, taken before TCRalphabeta/CD19-depleted stem cell transplant. V is TRBV7-3 and J is TRBJ2-7; 8 bases map to TRBD2. This TCR derives from a boy younger than 10 with acute lymphoblastic leukemia, due to receive a stem cell transplant. The CDR3 here is CASSMRGAREQYF. CDR3 nucleotides: TGTGCCAGCAGCATGCGGGGGGCCCGGGAGCAGTACTTC.